This TCR beta chain stems from a study of T cell responses to AZD1222 COVID-19 vaccine. Clones were read by immunoSEQ multiplex PCR, and TCRdb kept only the in-frame ones, dropping some. The sample records 130,000 to 150,000 clones, roughly 87% being singletons. In germline, CDR1 is SGHAT, CDR2 FQNNGV. The CDR3 sequence is 16 residues long. Germline trimming cut 5 bases from V and 1 base from J; bases unmatched to any gene: 9. The rearrangement joins TRBV11-2 to TRBJ1-1; 8 nucleotides match TRBD1. The source material was peripheral blood, sampled 28 days after the second AZD1222 dose. The clonotype originates from an adult who received the AZD1222 COVID-19 vaccine. The CDR3 sequence is CASSLSFRGQNTEAFF. The DNA of the CDR3 is TGTGCCAGCAGCCTCTCATTCAGGGGGCAGAACACTGAAGCTTTCTTT.